Only a few counts were recorded for the clone carrying this TCR beta chain. Its antigen is still unknown. TCRdb ran MiXCR on the 5' RACE reads and lists one entry per CDR3 protein. The sample holds roughly 200,000 distinct CDR3 sequences, 7.5% seen once. The sample comes from a study of identical twins. Study observations and caveats: Partial confounding of zero-insertion analyses by invariant MAIT and iNKT cells was possible.

V gave up 1 base and J gave up 7 bases, with 7 bases separating them. The CDR3 has 12 residues. CDR1 and CDR2 (germline): SEHNR, FQNEAQ (reference sequence). These records were also assigned to another study, of yellow fever vaccine responses in identical twins.

Sequenced: memory (CD45RO+) T cells sorted from blood. The chain employs TRBV7-9 and TRBJ1-1; D is ambiguous. The receptor's source is a woman in her late teens or twenties in good health. The CDR3 coding sequence is TGTGCCAGCAGCTTAGGGGTCGGTGAAGCTTTCTTT. This gives the protein CASSLGVGEAFF. Full variable domain (remainder filled in from reference TRBV7-9 and TRBJ1-1): DTGVSQNPRHKITKRGQNVTFRCDPISEHNRLYWYRQTLGQGPEFLTYFQNEAQLEKSRLLSDRFSAERPKGSFSTLEIQRTEQGDSAMYLCASSLGVGEAFFGQGTRLTVV.